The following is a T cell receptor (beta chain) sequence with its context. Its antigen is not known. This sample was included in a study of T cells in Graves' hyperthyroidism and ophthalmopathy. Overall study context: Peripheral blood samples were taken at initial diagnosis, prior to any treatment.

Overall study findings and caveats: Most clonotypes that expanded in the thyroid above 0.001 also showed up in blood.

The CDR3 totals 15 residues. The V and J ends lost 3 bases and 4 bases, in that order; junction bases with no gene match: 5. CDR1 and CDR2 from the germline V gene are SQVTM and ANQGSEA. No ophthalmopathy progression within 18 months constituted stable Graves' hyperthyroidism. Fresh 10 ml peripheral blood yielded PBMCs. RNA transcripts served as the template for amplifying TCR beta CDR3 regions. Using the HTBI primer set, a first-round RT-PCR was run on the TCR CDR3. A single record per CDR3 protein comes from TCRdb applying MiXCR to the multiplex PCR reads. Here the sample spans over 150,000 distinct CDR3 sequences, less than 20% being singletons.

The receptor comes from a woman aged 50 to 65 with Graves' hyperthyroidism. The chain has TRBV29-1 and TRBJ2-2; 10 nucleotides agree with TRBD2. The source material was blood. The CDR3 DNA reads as TGCAGCGTTGAGGTAGCGGGAGGTCGCACCGGGGAGCTGTTTTTT. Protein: CSVEVAGGRTGELFF.